What follows are 12 T cell receptor beta chains derived from one specimen sequenced in a study of blood T cell repertoires in COVID-19 (dated by TCRdb to about 2020). The method was the immunoSEQ multiplex PCR assay. What TCRdb holds here is the immuneACCESS table cut down to in-frame rearrangements. Part of the clones is not present; checked against another copy, under half of the missing clones reflect an unresolved V gene, and the others are unexplained. This sample lists about 68,000 clones; roughly 80% were detected once. The leading ten clones occupy 7.5% to 9% of the sample. The sequencing input was peripheral blood. These receptors all come from a man over 45 with active COVID-19.

The count of this clone is one. V gene TRBV5-6 combines with J gene TRBJ1-1; perhaps TRBD1 as D (5 bases). Per germline, CDR1 SGHDT and CDR2 YYEEEE. With 1 base removed from V and 3 bases from J, the gap between germline ends came to 7 bases. This CDR3 is 13 amino acids long. CDR3 loop: CASSLRQHTEAFF. CDR3 bases: TGTGCCAGCAGCTTGAGACAGCACACTGAAGCTTTCTTT.

The chain uses TRBV7-2 and TRBJ1-6; D uncertain. Deletions cut 5 bases from V and 0 bases from J, with 8 bases between. This CDR3 has 15 residues. From germline, CDR1 is SGHTA and CDR2 FQGNSA. The CDR3 spells CASSPASSYNSPLHF. In nucleotides, the CDR3 is TGTGCCAGCAGCCCAGCGAGCTCCTATAATTCACCCCTCCACTTT.

This clone occurred once. The chain uses TRBV15 and TRBJ1-4, with D maybe TRBD1 (5 bases). The V end was cut by 5 bases, the J end by 7 bases, with 23 bases between. In germline, CDR1 is LNHNV, CDR2 YYDKDF (reference sequence). The CDR3 length is 17 residues. CDR3 nucleotides: TGTGCCACCAGCGCAGAAGGCAGGGATAGGCTAGGTGAAAAACTGTTTTTT. It encodes CATSAEGRDRLGEKLFF.

The chain combines TRBV27 with TRBJ1-5; TRBD1 aligns across 7 bases. V shed 3 bases, J shed 7 bases, and the junction held 3 bases outside the gene matches. The CDR3 totals 13 residues. Germline loops: CDR1 MNHEY, CDR2 SMNVEV (reference sequence). CDR3 coding DNA: TGTGCCAGCAGTTTGGAGGGACAGCAGCCCCAGCATTTT. Residues: CASSLEGQQPQHF.

This clone showed up just once. This chain uses TRBV5-6 with TRBJ2-5; tentatively, D is TRBD2 (7 bases). This CDR3 contains 14 residues. V lost 4 bases, J lost 5 bases, and 15 bases lay in between. The germline V gene encodes CDR1 SGHDT and CDR2 YYEEEE. The DNA of the CDR3 is TGTGCCAGCAGCGGGGGGGCCAGGGGTGAGACCCAGTACTTC. It yields the protein CASSGGARGETQYF.

J is TRBJ2-1 and V is TRBV18; a possible D gene is TRBD1 (5 bases). CDR1 is KGHSH and CDR2 is LQKENI in the germline V gene. This CDR3 is built from 13 residues. The V end lost 0 bases, the J end lost 6 bases, and 6 bases lay between the germline ends. DNA of the CDR3: TGTGCCAGCTCACCACCAGGGGTCAATGAGCAGTTCTTC. Translation: CASSPPGVNEQFF.

This clone occurred a few times. The V and J genes are TRBV4-2 and TRBJ2-2; 7 positions match TRBD1. CDR3 length: 14 residues. CDR1 and CDR2 from the germline V gene are LGHNA and YNFKEQ. V trimming: 7 bases; J trimming: 6 bases; junction bases outside the gene matches: 8. The CDR3 DNA sequence: TGTGCCAGCACTCCAATACAGGGGCCCGGGGAGCTGTTTTTT. It is translated as CASTPIQGPGELFF.

The chain uses TRBV18 and TRBJ2-5, with 9 nucleotides matching TRBD1. Germline V gene data show CDR1 as KGHSH and CDR2 as LQKENI. This CDR3 has 15 amino acids. Germline trimming cut 8 bases from V and 0 bases from J; bases unmatched to any gene: 7. The CDR3 loop is CASTRGQGYQETQYF. DNA of the CDR3: TGTGCCAGCACCCGAGGACAGGGGTACCAAGAGACCCAGTACTTC.

J is TRBJ2-7 and V is TRBV7-2; 10 bases align to TRBD1. The CDR3 covers 14 residues. Trimming cost V 4 bases and J 6 bases; bases outside gene matches: 6. CDR1 and CDR2 (germline): SGHTA, FQGNSA. CDR3 DNA: TGTGCCAGCAGCTCCTCGACAGGGGGCCTCGAGCAGTACTTC. This gives the protein CASSSSTGGLEQYF.

This clone showed up just once. The chain links TRBV12-3 or TRBV12-4 to TRBJ1-2; D may be TRBD1 (6 bases). Trimming took off 4 bases at V and 8 bases at J, with 14 bases between the two ends. This CDR3 is 13 amino acids long. This CDR3 reads CASSSDRPQGYTF. For the CDR3, the DNA is TGTGCCAGCAGTTCCGACAGGCCCCAGGGCTACACCTTC.

Only a few counts were recorded for this clone. This chain joins TRBV27 and TRBJ2-2; a possible D gene is TRBD2 (6 bases). Germline V lookup: CDR1 MNHEY, CDR2 SMNVEV (reference sequence). Trimming removed 2 bases from V and 4 bases from J, with 11 bases in between. The CDR3 consists of 15 residues. CDR3 loop: CASSLGGFSTGELFF. For the CDR3, the DNA is TGTGCCAGCAGTTTAGGAGGGTTTAGCACCGGGGAGCTGTTTTTT.

This chain connects TRBV7-2 to TRBJ1-5; 8 nucleotides align to TRBD1. CDR1 and CDR2 from the germline V gene are SGHTA and FQGNSA. The CDR3 covers 14 residues. V dropped 5 bases and J dropped 3; count of bases not matched to a gene: 3. Here the CDR3 reads CASSGQGANQPQHF. CDR3 sequence (DNA): TGTGCCAGCAGCGGGCAGGGGGCCAATCAGCCCCAGCATTTT.